One T cell receptor beta chain is described in this entry. This clonotype was seen a handful of times. Its antigen target is currently unknown. Per-nucleotide qualities are absent, and no much larger clonotype sits a single base away. The listed sequencing device is Illumina HiSeq 1500. TCRdb reworked the public reads: Q25 trimming with fastp, MiXCR clone assembly, productive beta chains retained. Under each unique CDR3 protein, matching rows form one entry showing the most common genes and DNA. The sample table holds 630,000 or so distinct CDR3 sequences, of which 20% to 30% were seen once. The ten largest clones take up less than 10% of the sample. The data were obtained in a study of T cell repertoires in cytomegalovirus infection (dated by TCRdb to the late 2010s). Regarding the complete study: Because public TCR beta signatures pointed to carriage of CMV infection together with the matching HLA type, the HLA type of each donor mattered for the analysis. Summary of the overall study and its limitations: In both this cohort and an independent approximately 400-donor cohort, the cumulative frequency of public TCR beta family members distinguished carriers of CMV infection plus the relevant HLA type. In the ex vivo response, HLA-C-restricted CMV-specific TCR beta clonotypes were dominant, and in two of eight donors the single most frequent clonotype came from this HLA-C-restricted group.

CDR1 and CDR2 are read off the germline V gene as MDHEN and SYDVKM. V is shortened by 6 bases, J by 1 base, and the region joining them spans 4 bases. Inclusive of the bounding cysteine and phenylalanine, the CDR3 is 12 residues long. The read is trimmed to its CDR3 DNA, 36 bases read in frame from base 1. The chain couples TRBV28 to TRBJ2-4; no D gene call is confident. The sequenced material came from CD8+ T cells from PBMCs. The source is a human donor in good health (CMV status not recorded). Some clones in this sample may be carry-over from other donors' samples. At the DNA level, the sequence is TGTGCCAGCAGCCAGGCCAAAAACATTCAGTACTTC. It specifies CASSQAKNIQYF.